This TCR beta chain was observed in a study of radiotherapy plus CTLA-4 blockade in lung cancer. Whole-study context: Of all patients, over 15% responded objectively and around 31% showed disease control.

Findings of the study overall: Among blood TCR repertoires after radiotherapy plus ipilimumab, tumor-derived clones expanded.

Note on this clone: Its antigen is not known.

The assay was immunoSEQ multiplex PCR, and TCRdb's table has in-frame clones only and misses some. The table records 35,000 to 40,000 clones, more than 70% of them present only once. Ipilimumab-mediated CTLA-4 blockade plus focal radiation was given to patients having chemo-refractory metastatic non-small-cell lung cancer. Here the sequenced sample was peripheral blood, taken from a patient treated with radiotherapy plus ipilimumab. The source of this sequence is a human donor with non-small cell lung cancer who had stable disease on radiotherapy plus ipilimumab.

The CDR3 spells CASREGLFGNNEQFF. The DNA of the CDR3 is TGTGCCAGCAGAGAGGGCCTATTCGGAAACAATGAGCAGTTCTTC. V is TRBV2 and J is TRBJ2-1; TRBD2 might be the D (5 bases). The CDR3 covers 15 residues. V was pared by 6 bases and J by 5 bases, with 17 bases between. Germline V lookup: CDR1 SNHLY, CDR2 FYNNEI.